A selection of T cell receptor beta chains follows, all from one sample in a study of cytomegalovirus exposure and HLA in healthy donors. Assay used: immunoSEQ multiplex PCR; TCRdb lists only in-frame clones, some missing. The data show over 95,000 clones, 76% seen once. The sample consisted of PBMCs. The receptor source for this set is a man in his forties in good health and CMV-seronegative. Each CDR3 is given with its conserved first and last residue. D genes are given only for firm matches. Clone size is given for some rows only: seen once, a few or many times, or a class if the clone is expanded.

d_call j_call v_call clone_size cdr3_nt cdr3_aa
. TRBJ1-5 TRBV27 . TGTGCCAGCAGTTTCGGCAGGGGTGGCAATCAGCCCCAGCATTTT CASSFGRGGNQPQHF
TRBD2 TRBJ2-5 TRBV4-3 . TGCGCCAGCAGCCAAGCCGTCGGCGGGAGTAAAAGAGAGACCCAGTACTTC CASSQAVGGSKRETQYF
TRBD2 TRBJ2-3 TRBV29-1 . TGCAGCGTTGATAGCGGGGGAGTCACAGATACGCAGTATTTT CSVDSGGVTDTQYF
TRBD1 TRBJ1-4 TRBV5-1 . TGCGCCAGCAGCTTGGCCGGAATCGGGACAGGGGGTAATGAAAAACTGTTTTTT CASSLAGIGTGGNEKLFF
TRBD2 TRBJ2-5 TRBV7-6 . TGTGCCAGCAGCTTTTACGCCGCTAGCGGGGCATCTGTATGGACCCAGTACTTC CASSFYAASGASVWTQYF
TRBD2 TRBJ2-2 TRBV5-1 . TGCGCCAGCAGCTTGGGTGGCGGGAGAATCGGGGAGCTGTTTTTT CASSLGGGRIGELFF
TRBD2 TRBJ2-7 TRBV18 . TGTGCCAGCTCACCACCGACTAGCGGGTCCCCCTACGAGCAGTACTTC CASSPPTSGSPYEQYF
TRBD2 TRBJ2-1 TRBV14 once TGTGCCAGCAGCCAAGTTTCAGCGGGAGGGCCTTATGAGCAGTTCTTC CASSQVSAGGPYEQFF
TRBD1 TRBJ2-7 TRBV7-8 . TGTGCCAGCAGCTTACGACAGGGGGTCCACGAGCAGTACTTC CASSLRQGVHEQYF
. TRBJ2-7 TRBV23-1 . TGCGCCAGCAGTCAATCGATTCGGAATTCGACCGGGGGCTACGAGCAGTACTTC CASSQSIRNSTGGYEQYF
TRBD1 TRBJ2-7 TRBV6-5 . TGTGCCAGCAGTTACGACAGGGGCTCCTACGAGCAGTACTTC CASSYDRGSYEQYF
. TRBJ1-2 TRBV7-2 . TGTGCCAGCAGCTTAGTTTCAGGGGACCATGGCTACACCTTC CASSLVSGDHGYTF
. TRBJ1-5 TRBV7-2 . TGTGCCAGCAGCTTAACGTCACAGTCCGATCAGCCCCAGCATTTT CASSLTSQSDQPQHF
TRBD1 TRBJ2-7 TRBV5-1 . TGCGCCAGCAGCCTGCATATTCAGAGGGACAGCCTCTACGAGCAGTACTTC CASSLHIQRDSLYEQYF
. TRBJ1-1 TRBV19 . TGTGCCAGTAGTATAGACAGGGACAAGAACACTGAAGCTTTCTTT CASSIDRDKNTEAFF
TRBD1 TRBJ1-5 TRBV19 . TGTGCCAGCAGCGGACAGGGAGGAAGCAATCAGCCCCAGCATTTT CASSGQGGSNQPQHF
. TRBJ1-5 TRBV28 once TGTGCCAGCAGTGACACTAGGGTTCAGCCCCAGCATTTT CASSDTRVQPQHF
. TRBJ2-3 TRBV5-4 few TGTGCCAGCAGCTTGGTTAACACAGATACGCAGTATTTT CASSLVNTDTQYF
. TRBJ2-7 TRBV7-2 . TGTGCCAGCAGCTTGGGGCCTATCAACGAGCAGTACTTC CASSLGPINEQYF
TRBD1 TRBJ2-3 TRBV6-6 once TGTGCCAGCAGTTACTCAGGGACAGGGCTAGGTACGCAGTATTTT CASSYSGTGLGTQYF
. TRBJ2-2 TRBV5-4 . TGTGCCAGCAGCGCCTACACAGGGATCGTCAACACCGGGGAGCTGTTTTTT CASSAYTGIVNTGELFF
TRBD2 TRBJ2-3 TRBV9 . TGTGCCAGCAGCGCCCGACTAGCGGGGGGACCGGGTACGCAGTATTTT CASSARLAGGPGTQYF
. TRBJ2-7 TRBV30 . TGTGCCTGGGGCCGACAGATTACCTACGAGCAGTACTTC CAWGRQITYEQYF
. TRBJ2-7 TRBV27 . TGTGCCAGCAGTTTATCCCCGGGTCACGAGCAGTACTTC CASSLSPGHEQYF
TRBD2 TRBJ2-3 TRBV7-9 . TGTGCCAGCAGGCCACTAGCGGGGGCAGATACGCAGTATTTT CASRPLAGADTQYF
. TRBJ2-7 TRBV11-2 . TGTGCCAGCAGCTTTAGACAGTATTCCTACGAGCAGTACTTC CASSFRQYSYEQYF
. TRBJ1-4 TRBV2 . TGTGCCAGCCGGACAGACCCTAATGAAAAACTGTTTTTT CASRTDPNEKLFF
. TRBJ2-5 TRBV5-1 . TGCGCCAGCAGCTTGGGAATGCTAGACAGGGCGGGGGAGACCCAGTACTTC CASSLGMLDRAGETQYF
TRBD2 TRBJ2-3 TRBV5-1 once TGCGCCAGCAGCTTGGGAGTAGCGGGGGGGTTTAGGGCCACAGATACGCAGTATTTT CASSLGVAGGFRATDTQYF
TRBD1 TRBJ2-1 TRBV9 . TGTGCCAGCAGCACCCGGCAGGGGGATCCCTACAATGAGCAGTTCTTC CASSTRQGDPYNEQFF
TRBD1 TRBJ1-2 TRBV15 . TGTGCCACCAGCAGCGGGGACAGCAACTATGGCTACACCTTC CATSSGDSNYGYTF
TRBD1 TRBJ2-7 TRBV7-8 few TGTGCCAGCAGGGACAGGGGGCTTTACGAGCAGTACTTC CASRDRGLYEQYF
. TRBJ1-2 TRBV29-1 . TGCAGCGTTGGCTGGGCCTCTAACTATGGCTACACCTTC CSVGWASNYGYTF
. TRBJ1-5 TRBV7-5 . TGTGTCAGAAGCCTGGGGGGGGGCCGGCAGCCCCAGCATTTT CVRSLGGGRQPQHF
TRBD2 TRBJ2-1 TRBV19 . TGTGCCAGTAGTATACTAGCGGGAGTCGGTTCCTACAATGAGCAGTTCTTC CASSILAGVGSYNEQFF
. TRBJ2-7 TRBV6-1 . TGTGCCAGCAGTGTCTCCGGGACAAACTCCTACGAGCAGTACTTC CASSVSGTNSYEQYF
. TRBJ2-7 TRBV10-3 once TGTGCCATCAGTAGCGGCGTGTCCTCCTACGAGCAGTACTTC CAISSGVSSYEQYF
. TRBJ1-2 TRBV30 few TGTGCCTGGAGTCCCCCGGGGAGTGTCTATGGCTACACCTTC CAWSPPGSVYGYTF
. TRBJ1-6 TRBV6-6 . TGTGCCAGCAGTTACGCGGAGTCCTATAATTCACCCCTCCACTTT CASSYAESYNSPLHF
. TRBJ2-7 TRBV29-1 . TGCAGCGTTGCCGCAGGCTCCTACGAGCAGTACTTC CSVAAGSYEQYF
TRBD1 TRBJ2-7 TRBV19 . TGTGCCAGTAGTACCCACCTCCGGACAGGAATGTACGAGCAGTACTTC CASSTHLRTGMYEQYF
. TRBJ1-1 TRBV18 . TGTGCCAGCTCACCTTCGACACGGAACACTGAAGCTTTCTTT CASSPSTRNTEAFF
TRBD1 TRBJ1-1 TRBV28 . TGTGCCAGCAGTTTACGACAGGGGAAGGATGAAGCTTTCTTT CASSLRQGKDEAFF
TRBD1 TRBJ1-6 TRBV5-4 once TGTGCCAGCAGCTTCGGGACAGGGATCAATTCACCCCTCCACTTT CASSFGTGINSPLHF
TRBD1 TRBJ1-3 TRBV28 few TGTGCCAGCAGTCCGCAGGGGGCGGTGGGAAACACCATATATTTT CASSPQGAVGNTIYF
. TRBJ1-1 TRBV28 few TGTGCCAGCAGTTTAGCGGGGGGCTCTGAAGCTTTCTTT CASSLAGGSEAFF
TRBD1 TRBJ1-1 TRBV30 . TGTGCCTGGAGGATAGACAGGGTTTGGACTGAAGCTTTCTTT CAWRIDRVWTEAFF
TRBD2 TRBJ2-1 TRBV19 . TGTGCCAGTAGCGCGGGAGGGTACTTCAATGAGCAGTTCTTC CASSAGGYFNEQFF
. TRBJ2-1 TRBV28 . TGTGCCAGCAGCCGGGCAGGGGTCACGGGCAATGAGCAGTTCTTC CASSRAGVTGNEQFF
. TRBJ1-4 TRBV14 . TGTGCCAGCAGCCGGTCTTCGGATTCAGGACTTAGGACTAATGAAAAACTGTTTTTT CASSRSSDSGLRTNEKLFF
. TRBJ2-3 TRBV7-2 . TGTGCCAGCAGCGGCAGCACAGATACGCAGTATTTT CASSGSTDTQYF
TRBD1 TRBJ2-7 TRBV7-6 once TGTGCCAGCAGCTTAGGGGACAGCAACTACGAGCAGTACTTC CASSLGDSNYEQYF
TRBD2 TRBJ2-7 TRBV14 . TGTGCCAGCAGCCAAGGTCTGACTAGCCTCAATCGGGGTGAGCAGTACTTC CASSQGLTSLNRGEQYF
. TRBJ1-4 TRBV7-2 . TGTGCCAGCAGCTTAGTCCGACAGCCAAACCTTAATGAAAAACTGTTTTTT CASSLVRQPNLNEKLFF
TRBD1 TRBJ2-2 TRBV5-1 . TGCGCCAGCAGCTCCACAGGGGGCGCCGACACCGGGGAGCTGTTTTTT CASSSTGGADTGELFF
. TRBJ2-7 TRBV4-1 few TGCGCCAGCAGCCAAATTTCGGACAGCTCCTACGAGCAGTACTTC CASSQISDSSYEQYF
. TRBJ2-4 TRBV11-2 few TGTGCCAGCAGCTTAGGTGGGGGGGCGGCCAAAAACATTCAGTACTTC CASSLGGGAAKNIQYF
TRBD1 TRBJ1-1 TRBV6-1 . TGTGCCAGCAGGGACAGGGGGGTCGGAGCTTTCTTT CASRDRGVGAFF
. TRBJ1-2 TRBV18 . TGTGCCAGCTCACCACCGGCAGGGTCCTATGGCTACACCTTC CASSPPAGSYGYTF